Following are 31 T cell receptor beta chains from one sample sequenced in a study of human T cells and chemical hapten exposure. Via MiXCR, TCRdb re-called the RACE reads, giving one row per CDR3 protein. The data show some 100,000 distinct CDR3 sequences, about a tenth seen once. Time point in this sample: patch test 2, 6 weeks after DPC sensitization. Treatment indicated: therapeutic diphenylcyclopropenone sensitization with weekly scalp DPC. Material: whole blood, obtained in connection with sensitization to the hapten diphenylcyclopropenone (DPC). The receptor source for this set is a woman in her thirties or forties with alopecia areata. Some clones in this sample may be carry-over from other donors' samples.

This clonotype was detected ten times or more. V is TRBV6-5 and J is TRBJ2-7; D unresolved. Trimming took off 2 bases at V and 4 bases at J, with 9 bases between the two ends. Germline CDR1 and CDR2: MNHEY and SVGAGI. This CDR3 spans 13 amino acids. The CDR3 spells CASSYSSVYEQYF. CDR3 nucleotides: TGTGCCAGCAGTTACAGCAGCGTGTACGAGCAGTACTTC.

This clonotype has a count of ten or more. One end of the junction does not line up with germline, which may come from a read error. This chain joins TRBV7-9 and TRBJ2-1; TRBD2 matches 9 bases. The CDR3 spans 13 residues. The germline CDR1 and CDR2 sequences are SEHNR and FQNEAQ (reference sequence). CDR3 bases: TGTGCCAGCAGCTTAACGACTAGCGGTTCTATCTACTTC. Amino acids: CASSLTTSGSIYF.

This clonotype was picked up a small number of times. This chain connects TRBV3-1 to TRBJ1-2; D gene ambiguous. The CDR3 is 13 residues long. In germline, CDR1 is LGHDT, CDR2 YNNKEL (reference sequence). The ends were cut back, 0 bases at V and 4 bases at J, with 6 bases in the middle. In DNA, the CDR3 is TGTGCCAGCAGCCAAGATGGACCCTATGGCTACACCTTC. This encodes CASSQDGPYGYTF.

The chain couples TRBV3-1 to TRBJ2-7, with TRBD2 matching over 9 bases. Germline V gives CDR1 LGHDT, CDR2 YNNKEL (reference sequence). The CDR3 has 14 residues. V was clipped by 6 bases and J by 1 base; unmatched bases: 4. The CDR3 nucleotides read TGTGCCAGCAGATTAGCGGGAGTATCCTACGAGCAGTACTTC. Protein sequence: CASRLAGVSYEQYF.

The chain carries TRBV19 and TRBJ2-7; 7 bases fit TRBD1. V gave up 5 bases and J gave up 7 bases; unmatched junction bases: 14. Germline CDR1 LNHDA, CDR2 SQIVND (reference sequence). The CDR3 is made up of 15 amino acids. CDR3 in amino acids: CASSHRQGVNREQYF. CDR3 DNA: TGTGCCAGTAGTCACCGGCAGGGGGTTAATCGGGAGCAGTACTTC.

This clonotype was recorded at least ten times. The CDR3 loop is CASSQGGLGLGSHQPQHF. DNA of the CDR3: TGTGCCAGCAGCCAAGGCGGGTTGGGTCTGGGGTCTCATCAGCCCCAGCATTTT. This rearrangement joins TRBV3-1 to TRBJ1-5; D gene unclear. Germline V gives CDR1 LGHDT, CDR2 YNNKEL (reference sequence). The CDR3 totals 18 residues. V dropped 1 base and J dropped 5 bases, with 21 bases sitting between them.

Many counts were recorded for this clonotype. The chain combines TRBV20-1 with TRBJ2-7; 12 bases map to TRBD2. This CDR3 has 12 amino acids. The germline gives CDR1 DFQATT, CDR2 SNEGSKA (reference sequence). The CDR3 DNA reads TGCAGCAAACTAGCGGGAGGTTACGAGCAGTACTTC. Its translation is CSKLAGGYEQYF.

This chain connects TRBV19 to TRBJ2-5; maybe TRBD1 (6 bases). Germline CDR1 and CDR2: LNHDA and SQIVND (reference sequence). The CDR3 spans 13 residues. With 3 bases removed from V and 3 bases from J, the gap between germline ends came to 8 bases. The CDR3 DNA follows: TGTGCCAGTAGTATTACAGGGAAAGAGACCCAGTACTTC. It specifies CASSITGKETQYF.

This clonotype was recorded once. This sequence joins TRBV20-1 and TRBJ2-3; D perhaps matches TRBD1 (6 bases). Germline assignment: CDR1 DFQATT and CDR2 SNEGSKA (reference sequence). V lost 2 bases and J lost 5, with 14 bases in between. This CDR3 region has 14 residues. The CDR3 loop is CSARKGGSEDTQYF. As DNA, the CDR3 is TGCAGTGCTAGAAAAGGGGGATCGGAAGATACGCAGTATTTT.

This clonotype turned up a few times. The chain uses TRBV2 and TRBJ2-3; a possible D gene is TRBD2 (7 bases). Trimming left V 5 bases short and J 2 bases short, with 14 bases between. The CDR3 has 15 amino acids. The germline V gene has CDR1 SNHLY and CDR2 FYNNEI. The CDR3 region has the DNA TGTGCCAGCAGTTCCCAGGGGACTAACACAGATACGCAGTATTTT. The encoded protein is CASSSQGTNTDTQYF.

This clonotype was seen repeatedly, ten times or more. This sequence joins TRBV7-8 and TRBJ1-1; TRBD1 aligns across 9 bases. The V segment lost 4 bases and the J segment 0 bases; nucleotides outside the gene matches: 3. Germline V gene lookup returns CDR1 SGHVS and CDR2 FQNEAQ. The CDR3 contains 15 residues. As DNA, the CDR3 is TGTGCCAGCAGCTCCGGACAGGGGTTGAACACTGAAGCTTTCTTT. This codes for CASSSGQGLNTEAFF. Filled out from reference TRBV7-8 and TRBJ1-1, the complete variable domain reads GAGVSQSPRYKVAKRGQDVALRCDPISGHVSLFWYQQALGQGPEFLTYFQNEAQLDKSGLPSDRFFAERPEGSVSTLKIQRTQQEDSAVYLCASSSGQGLNTEAFFGQGTRLTVV.

This clonotype has more than one count but fewer than ten. The conserved phenylalanine or tryptophan is not found at the CDR3 terminus, so this likely reflects a read error. CDR3 amino acids: CASSLAVQAKDTQYL. For the CDR3, the DNA is TGTGCCAGCAGCTTGGCTGTCCAGGCGAAAGATACGCAGTATCTT. V usage is TRBV5-5 and J usage is TRBJ2-3; D not resolved. The germline V gene has CDR1 SGHKS and CDR2 YYEKEE (reference sequence). The CDR3 is 15 residues long. Between the trimmed V and J ends, which lost 0 bases and 5 bases, there was a span of 13 bases.

This clonotype was seen at least ten times. The chain has TRBV29-1 and TRBJ2-5, with TRBD1 matching over 9 bases. V was pared by 6 bases and J by 1 base, with 3 bases of the junction left unmatched. Germline V gene data show CDR1 as SQVTM and CDR2 as ANQGSEA. The CDR3 contains 13 residues. The DNA of the CDR3 is TGCAGCGTCCTACAGGGGGCCCAAGAGACCCAGTACTTC. The encoded protein is CSVLQGAQETQYF.

This clonotype has at least ten counts. The rearrangement links TRBV5-1 to TRBJ1-3; maybe TRBD1 (6 bases). The V and J ends lost 0 bases and 2 bases respectively, with 15 bases between them. From germline, CDR1 is SGHRS and CDR2 YFSETQ. The CDR3 has 17 amino acids. The CDR3 region is CASSLELGGLTGNTIYF. The CDR3 DNA reads TGCGCCAGCAGCTTGGAGTTGGGGGGGCTGACTGGAAACACCATATATTTT. Complete variable domain (other parts from reference TRBV5-1 and TRBJ1-3): KAGVTQTPRYLIKTRGQQVTLSCSPISGHRSVSWYQQTPGQGLQFLFEYFSETQRNKGNFPGRFSGRQFSNSRSEMNVSTLELGDSALYLCASSLELGGLTGNTIYFGEGSWLTVV.

J is TRBJ2-1 and V is TRBV3-1, with 8 bases matching TRBD1. The germline V gene encodes CDR1 LGHDT and CDR2 YNNKEL (reference sequence). J lost 7 bases, V lost 4 bases, and 9 bases had no gene match. The CDR3 contains 15 residues. The CDR3 sequence: CASSLQGALANEQFF. The CDR3 coding sequence is TGTGCCAGCAGCCTCCAGGGGGCACTCGCAAATGAGCAGTTCTTC.

The table lists this clonotype with a few counts. V gene TRBV11-3 combines with J gene TRBJ2-3; D gene ambiguous. The CDR3 covers 14 residues. Looked up from germline, CDR1 is SGHNT and CDR2 is YENEEA. V was pared by 5 bases and J by 4 bases, with 13 bases between. The CDR3 here is CASSPRSRADTQYF. The CDR3, as DNA: TGTGCCAGCAGCCCCCGGTCCCGAGCAGATACGCAGTATTTT.

This clonotype was recorded many times. This chain joins TRBV4-3 and TRBJ1-5, with a possible D match to TRBD1 (6 bases). This CDR3 region has 15 residues. The V gene's germline CDR1 is LGHNA and CDR2 YSLEER. V was cut by 4 bases and J by 5 bases, with 15 bases left in between. CDR3 coding DNA: TGCGCCAGCAGCCCCCACGCGGGGGGCGATCAGCCCCAGCATTTT. Protein: CASSPHAGGDQPQHF.

This clonotype was observed a few times. V usage is TRBV6-5 and J usage is TRBJ1-6; TRBD1 might be the D (5 bases). In germline, CDR1 is MNHEY, CDR2 SVGAGI. The CDR3 has 15 residues. The V end lost 0 bases, the J end lost 8 bases, and 11 bases lay between the germline ends. CDR3 protein: CASSYSSGGDSPLHF. In DNA form, the CDR3 reads TGTGCCAGCAGTTACTCGTCCGGGGGGGATTCACCCCTCCACTTT.

This clonotype was recorded a few times. V and J are TRBV29-1 and TRBJ2-1; possibly TRBD2 for D (6 bases). V was shortened by 6 bases and J by 7 bases, with 22 bases between the two germline ends. Germline V CDR1 and CDR2: SQVTM, ANQGSEA. The CDR3 covers 15 residues. The CDR3 is CSVSGVGTLGNEQFF. The CDR3, as DNA: TGCAGCGTCTCTGGGGTTGGGACTTTGGGGAATGAGCAGTTCTTC.

This clonotype was picked up many times. The chain links TRBV7-9 to TRBJ2-7, with D perhaps matching TRBD1 or TRBD2 (5 bases each). Germline-derived CDR1 and CDR2 are SEHNR and FQNEAQ (reference sequence). Trimming took off 3 bases at V and 2 bases at J, with 5 bases between the two ends. The CDR3 length is 12 residues. CDR3 in amino acids: CASSLGAYEQYF. The CDR3 bases are TGTGCCAGCAGCTTGGGGGCCTACGAGCAGTACTTC.

The sample holds many counts of this clonotype. The gene calls are TRBV27 and TRBJ2-3; D is perhaps TRBD1 or TRBD2 (5 bases each). The CDR3 totals 14 residues. Trimming shortened V by 4 bases and J by 2 bases, and 10 bases separated the two germline ends. The V gene's germline CDR1 is MNHEY and CDR2 SMNVEV (reference sequence). The CDR3 bases are TGTGCCAGCAGTTGGGGACCGCCCACAGATACGCAGTATTTT. This sequence encodes CASSWGPPTDTQYF.

This chain joins TRBV5-1 and TRBJ2-3; TRBD1 matches 7 bases. The CDR3 sequence is 17 residues long. Germline CDR1 reads SGHRS; CDR2 reads YFSETQ. With 0 bases clipped from V and 2 bases from J, the junction kept 9 bases outside the gene matches. In nucleotides, the CDR3 is TGCGCCAGCAGCTTGGGTAGGGACAGCAATCCCACAGATACGCAGTATTTT. As protein: CASSLGRDSNPTDTQYF.

This clonotype was found many times. The rearrangement links TRBV2 to TRBJ2-4; the D is unclear. The CDR3 spans 13 residues. Germline CDR1 is SNHLY and CDR2 is FYNNEI. Trimming took off 8 bases at V and 0 bases at J, with 8 bases between the two ends. DNA for the CDR3: TGTGCCAGCGGGGTCCTAGCCAAAAACATTCAGTACTTC. Protein sequence: CASGVLAKNIQYF.

At least ten counts were recorded for this clonotype. CDR3 residues: CASSVGVSKTEAFF. The CDR3 DNA reads as TGTGCCAGCAGTGTGGGGGTTTCGAAGACTGAAGCTTTCTTT. This chain joins TRBV6-1 and TRBJ1-1; possible D gene TRBD1, 5 bases. V lost 4 bases and J 5 bases, leaving 14 bases between the germline ends. CDR1 and CDR2 (germline): MNHNS, SASEGT. The CDR3 runs to 14 residues.

A few counts support this clonotype. The rearrangement joins TRBV2 to TRBJ2-6, with D unclear. Per the germline V gene, CDR1 is SNHLY and CDR2 is FYNNEI. Between the trimmed V and J ends, which lost 7 bases and 0 bases, there was a span of 7 bases. The CDR3 sequence is 14 residues long. The CDR3 DNA is TGTGCCAGCACCGTATACTCTGGGGCCAACGTCCTGACTTTC. Protein sequence: CASTVYSGANVLTF.

V is TRBV11-2 and J is TRBJ1-1; D remains unclear. Germline CDR1 is SGHAT and CDR2 is FQNNGV. This CDR3 region has 14 residues. Trimming took off 0 bases at V and 3 bases at J, with 8 bases between the two ends. CDR3 region: CASSLDRLDTEAFF. The CDR3 DNA follows: TGTGCCAGCAGCTTAGATCGGCTGGACACTGAAGCTTTCTTT.

The genes are TRBV27 and TRBJ1-2, with D unresolved. Germline values: CDR1 MNHEY, CDR2 SMNVEV (reference sequence). The CDR3 extends over 16 amino acids. V was cut by 5 bases and J by 2 bases, with 18 bases left in between. The CDR3, as DNA: TGTGCCAGCAGTGCAGAGACACCTACTTTGAACTATGGCTACACCTTC. This gives the protein CASSAETPTLNYGYTF.

This chain connects TRBV7-8 to TRBJ2-5; perhaps TRBD2 as D (6 bases). Germline V gives CDR1 SGHVS, CDR2 FQNEAQ. CDR3 length: 14 residues. Trimming left V 4 bases short and J 2 bases short, with 11 bases between. The CDR3 DNA reads TGTGCCAGCAGCTCCATGGGACTTCAAGAGACCCAGTACTTC. Its protein product is CASSSMGLQETQYF.

The table lists this clonotype with a few counts. The rearrangement uses TRBV6-5 and TRBJ1-4, with D perhaps TRBD1 (5 bases). Deletions cut 0 bases from V and 7 bases from J, with 9 bases between. CDR1 is MNHEY, CDR2 SVGAGI, per germline. CDR3 length equals 14 residues. The CDR3 here is CASSYSGRVEKLFF. The CDR3 region has the DNA TGTGCCAGCAGTTACTCCGGCAGGGTTGAAAAACTGTTTTTT.

This clonotype occurred many times. The chain combines TRBV20-1 with TRBJ2-5; TRBD2 aligns across 10 bases. Germline lookup yields CDR1 DFQATT and CDR2 SNEGSKA (reference sequence). Unmatched junction bases numbered 6, after V lost 5 bases and J lost 6 bases. The CDR3 is 13 residues long. The CDR3 here is CSAWSGGAKTQYF. CDR3 nucleotides: TGCAGTGCTTGGAGCGGGGGGGCAAAGACCCAGTACTTC.

This rearrangement joins TRBV20-1 to TRBJ2-5; 9 bases fit TRBD1. Trimming at V came to 3 bases and at J to 4 bases, leaving 12 bases not matched to a gene. The CDR3 spans 16 residues. Germline assignment: CDR1 DFQATT and CDR2 SNEGSKA (reference sequence). CDR3 in amino acids: CSASSGHRGPGETQYF. The DNA of the CDR3 is TGCAGTGCTAGTTCGGGCCACAGGGGGCCGGGAGAGACCCAGTACTTC.